This is a list of T cell receptor beta chains from one sample in a study of blood T cell repertoires in COVID-19. Assay: immunoSEQ multiplex PCR; the TCRdb copy retains only in-frame clones and omits some. The sample consists of some 57,000 clones, more than 75% of them appearing once. Sequencing input: peripheral blood. Source of these receptors: a man in his 70s with acute or convalescent COVID-19. Each CDR3 is given with its conserved first and last residue.

>14|TRBV19|TRBJ2-7
CASSITTVSYEQYF
>15|TRBV5-1|TRBJ2-5
CASRQGLAILETQYF
>17|TRBV5-1|TRBJ2-6
CASSLTPTTFGANVLTF
>14|TRBV28|TRBJ1-3
CASSGDSLRNTIYF
>14|TRBV7-9|TRBJ2-7
CASSPPGGGYEQYF
>13|TRBV6-1|TRBJ2-4
CASSEDRGNIQYF
>14|TRBV5-1|TRBJ1-4
CASSFTDFREKLFF
>14|TRBV7-9|TRBJ2-5
CASSLVSGVETQYF
>17|TRBV7-8|TRBJ2-4
CASSWTPGPLFKNIQYF
>13|TRBV11-3|TRBJ1-6
CASSLSGSSPLHF
>13|TRBV30|TRBJ1-1
CAWSTHPGQGAFF
>13|TRBV6-5|TRBJ2-4
CASRTSGRSIQYF
>14|TRBV6-5|TRBJ1-1
CASISTGRNTEAFF
>14|TRBV3-1/TRBV3-2|TRBJ2-7
CASSTSLGGNEQYF
>20|TRBV4-1|TRBJ2-6
CASSRQGTSGPSTGANVLTF
>12|TRBV2|TRBJ1-1
CASTRGNTEAFF
>15|TRBV19|TRBJ1-6
CASRAGSSLKSPLHF
>14|TRBV6-5|TRBJ1-2
CASARQASNYGYTF
>14|TRBV6-5|TRBJ2-3
CASKLALSTDTQYF
>17|TRBV15|TRBJ2-1
CATRRELAGERGNEQFF
>13|TRBV2|TRBJ2-1
CATGQGSYNEQFF
>15|TRBV27|TRBJ2-1
CASRGAEFTTNEQFF
>15|TRBV4-1|TRBJ2-5
CASSQEGRGQETQYF
>12|TRBV12-3/TRBV12-4|TRBJ1-2
CASSSTGGGYTF
>15|TRBV27|TRBJ1-2
CASSLSLVFGGGYTF